The 6 T cell receptor beta chains in this list originate from one sample, sequenced in a study of human thymus T cells. Resected material from corrective heart surgery provided the thymus tissue analysed. Clones were read by immunoSEQ multiplex PCR, and TCRdb kept only the in-frame ones, dropping some. The sample includes around 70,000 clones, over 85% of them seen just once. The sample comprised thymus tissue. The source is a girl under two years old with a congenital heart defect but otherwise immunologically healthy.

The CDR3 region is CASSQFSRASGSSGYNEQFF. The CDR3 DNA reads as TGTGCCAGCAGCCAGTTTTCCCGAGCGAGCGGGAGTTCGGGTTACAATGAGCAGTTCTTC. V gene TRBV14 combines with J gene TRBJ2-1; TRBD2 agrees at 8 bases. Germline lookup yields CDR1 SGHDN and CDR2 FVKESK. V shed 3 bases and J 4 bases; nucleotides not matched to a gene: 20. CDR3 length: 20 residues.

J is TRBJ1-3 and V is TRBV5-1; D is uncertain. Germline lookup yields CDR1 SGHRS and CDR2 YFSETQ. Deletions cut 4 bases from V and 5 bases from J, with 16 bases between. This CDR3 has 15 amino acids. In DNA, the CDR3 is TGCGCCAGCAGCGTAGCGGGGAGGGCGAGAAACACCATATATTTT. It encodes CASSVAGRARNTIYF.

V and J are TRBV2 and TRBJ2-2; tentatively, D is TRBD1 or TRBD2 (5 bases each). The length of the CDR3 is 14 residues. The V and J ends lost 1 base and 5 bases respectively, with 8 bases between them. CDR1 and CDR2 from the germline V gene are SNHLY and FYNNEI. This CDR3 is CASSEVGTTGELFF. CDR3 sequence (DNA): TGTGCCAGCAGTGAAGTAGGGACGACCGGGGAGCTGTTTTTT.

The genes are TRBV9 and TRBJ2-3; possible D gene TRBD2, 6 bases. Trimming shortened V by 0 bases and J by 4 bases, and 9 bases separated the two germline ends. The length of the CDR3 is 14 residues. Germline CDR1 reads SGDLS; CDR2 reads YYNGEE. The CDR3: CASSVGLVSDTQYF. The CDR3 nucleotides are TGTGCCAGCAGCGTAGGACTAGTCTCAGATACGCAGTATTTT.

The gene calls are TRBV10-2 and TRBJ2-7, with TRBD2 identical over 11 bases. The V gene's germline CDR1 is WSHSY and CDR2 SAAADI. CDR3 length equals 16 residues. The V and J ends lost 7 bases and 0 bases, in that order; junction bases with no gene match: 8. CDR3 nucleotide sequence: TGCGCCAGCATCGGACTAGCGGGCCGGAGCTCCTACGAGCAGTACTTC. Protein product: CASIGLAGRSSYEQYF.

This chain links TRBV4-3 with TRBJ2-2; the match to TRBD2 covers 11 bases. V shed 2 bases and J 1 base; nucleotides not matched to a gene: 3. CDR3 length: 17 amino acids. From germline, CDR1 is LGHNA and CDR2 YSLEER. CDR3 sequence: CASSQPGLAGNTGELFF. Written as DNA, the CDR3 is TGCGCCAGCAGCCAACCTGGACTAGCGGGGAACACCGGGGAGCTGTTTTTT.